The sample holds many counts of the clone carrying this TCR beta chain. This sample is drawn from a study of T cells in Graves' hyperthyroidism and ophthalmopathy. Uncontrolled infection, other autoimmune disease, pregnancy or lactation disqualified patients from enrolment. Fresh peripheral blood, 10 ml, was the source of the PBMCs. RNA transcripts yielded amplified TCR beta CDR3 regions. In the first-round RT-PCR of the TCR CDR3, the HTBI primer set was used. TCRdb passed the multiplex PCR reads through MiXCR, listing each CDR3 protein once. The sample holds fewer than 450,000 distinct CDR3 sequences, about 18% seen once. This CDR3 is 16 amino acids long. V lost 4 bases to trimming and J lost 6 bases; unmatched junction nucleotides: 9. Germline CDR1 is SGHAT and CDR2 is FQNNGV.

The clonotype was recovered from a woman aged 25 to 39 with Graves' hyperthyroidism that later progressed to Graves' ophthalmopathy. The chain has TRBV11-2 and TRBJ2-1, with 10 positions matching TRBD2. The sequencing sample was made of blood. CDR3 in DNA: TGTGCCAGCAGCTCGCAGCGGGGGGGCTTCGGCAATGAGCAGTTCTTC. Its translation: CASSSQRGGFGNEQFF.